This T cell receptor beta chain was recorded in a study of human T cells and chemical hapten exposure. Study-level points and caveats: The formation of large CDR3 similarity clusters by expanded TCRs significantly exceeded that of controls.

As concerns this clonotype: What it binds is unknown.

TCRdb redid the calling of the RACE reads with MiXCR, one entry per CDR3 protein. The profile shows roughly 160,000 distinct CDR3 sequences, roughly 15% of them singletons. Time point denoted: patch test 1, 2 weeks after DPC sensitization. Treatment meaning: therapeutic diphenylcyclopropenone sensitization with weekly scalp DPC. Unfractionated whole blood yielded the extracted total RNA. The receptor was isolated from a woman younger than 45 with alopecia areata. Some clones in this sample may be carry-over from other donors' samples. The specimen comprised whole blood, sampled in connection with sensitization to the hapten diphenylcyclopropenone (DPC).

The CDR3 loop is CASTRQGSDEQYF. The DNA for the CDR3 is TGTGCCAGCACCAGACAGGGGTCGGACGAGCAGTACTTC. This chain connects TRBV5-4 to TRBJ2-7; 8 bases line up with TRBD1. The CDR3 is made up of 13 amino acids. CDR1 and CDR2 (germline): SGHNT, YYREEE (reference sequence). The V gene end was trimmed by 6 bases and the J gene end by 5 bases; junction bases not matched to a gene: 7.